One and the same sample provided the 23 T cell receptor beta chains below, sequenced in a study of cytomegalovirus exposure and HLA in healthy donors. Repertoires were generated with immunoSEQ multiplex PCR, while TCRdb's copy carries only in-frame clones and drops some. The sample yields about 110,000 clones, more than 75% seen once. Sequencing used PBMCs. These receptors all come from a woman in her twenties or thirties in good health and CMV-seropositive.

This clone appeared a single time. V is TRBV14 and J is TRBJ1-6; tentatively, D is TRBD1 (5 bases). The CDR3 extends over 15 amino acids. Germline values: CDR1 SGHDN, CDR2 FVKESK. V was trimmed by 0 bases and J by 7 bases, leaving 10 bases between them. DNA of the CDR3: TGTGCCAGCAGCCAAGACGGGAGACAGAATTCACCCCTCCACTTT. Translation gives CASSQDGRQNSPLHF.

The chain recombines TRBV7-9 with TRBJ2-7; 7 bases agree with TRBD2. V gave up 8 bases and J gave up 7 bases; unmatched junction bases: 5. CDR1 is SEHNR and CDR2 is FQNEAQ in the germline V gene (reference sequence). The CDR3 is 11 amino acids. The CDR3 reads CASGRAWEQYF. In DNA form, the CDR3 reads TGTGCCAGCGGGAGGGCCTGGGAGCAGTACTTC.

The chain employs TRBV6-5 and TRBJ2-1; TRBD1 is a possible D gene (6 bases). This CDR3 has 13 amino acids. Germline V gene lookup returns CDR1 MNHEY and CDR2 SVGAGI. V shed 6 bases and J shed 7 bases, with 13 bases lying between them. The CDR3 region has the DNA TGTGCCAGCAGCACGGGACATAGAAATGAGCAGTTCTTC. Amino acids: CASSTGHRNEQFF.

The chain combines TRBV6-4 with TRBJ2-7; TRBD2 might be the D (6 bases). The CDR3 is 15 residues long. CDR1 is MRHNA, CDR2 SNTAGT, per germline. V was clipped by 2 bases and J by 0 bases, with 11 bases between them. CDR3 amino acids: CASSDRDFISYEQYF. CDR3 sequence (DNA): TGTGCCAGCAGTGACCGGGACTTCATCTCCTACGAGCAGTACTTC.

This sequence joins TRBV5-4 and TRBJ2-3; 8 bases match TRBD1. Germline loops: CDR1 SGHNT, CDR2 YYREEE (reference sequence). V lost 4 bases and J lost 3; bases outside the gene matches: 13. The CDR3 covers 17 residues. CDR3 loop: CASSPDRGVPRTDTQYF. The CDR3, as DNA: TGTGCCAGCAGCCCCGACAGGGGAGTACCTCGGACAGATACGCAGTATTTT.

This chain uses TRBV7-9 with TRBJ2-3; D gene uncertain. Germline lookup yields CDR1 SEHNR and CDR2 FQNEAQ (reference sequence). This CDR3 is 12 amino acids long. V shed 5 bases and J shed 4 bases, with 7 bases lying between them. CDR3 nucleotide sequence: TGTGCCAGCAGCAAGAGCTCAGATACGCAGTATTTT. It specifies CASSKSSDTQYF.

V gene TRBV29-1 combines with J gene TRBJ2-3; TRBD1 is a possible D gene (5 bases). The CDR3 has 13 residues. The germline V gene has CDR1 SQVTM and CDR2 ANQGSEA. The V and J ends lost 2 bases and 2 bases respectively, with 8 bases between them. The DNA of the CDR3 is TGCAGCGTTGAACAGGGTTTCACAGATACGCAGTATTTT. Translation gives CSVEQGFTDTQYF.

Note on this clone: An end of the junction differs from the germline gene, which may be a read error. The genes are TRBV7-6 and TRBJ2-2; 12 bases map to TRBD2. Germline loops: CDR1 SGHVS, CDR2 FNYEAQ. The CDR3 consists of 16 residues. CDR3 residues: CASSLAGGINTGELFF. In nucleotides, the CDR3 is TGTGCCAGCAGCCTAGCGGGGGGGATTAACACCGGGGAGCTGTTTTTT.

The chain links TRBV10-2 to TRBJ2-2; D gene uncertain. Trimming took off 4 bases at V and 3 bases at J, with 9 bases between the two ends. Per germline, CDR1 WSHSY and CDR2 SAAADI. This CDR3 comprises 14 residues. This CDR3 is CASSGLAHTGELFF. The CDR3 coding sequence is TGCGCCAGCAGTGGGTTAGCCCACACCGGGGAGCTGTTTTTT.

V gene TRBV5-1 combines with J gene TRBJ1-1, with 8 nucleotides matching TRBD1. This CDR3 has 15 residues. Per germline, CDR1 SGHRS and CDR2 YFSETQ. V gave up 2 bases and J gave up 8 bases; unmatched junction bases: 11. The CDR3, as DNA: TGCGCCAGCAGCTTTCGCCTGGGGACAGGCGGCGAAGCTTTCTTT. As protein: CASSFRLGTGGEAFF.

The V call is TRBV10-3, the J call TRBJ2-7; 8 bases are shared with TRBD2. Trimming took 4 bases from V and 5 from J; bases not matched to a gene: 7. This CDR3 region has 14 residues. Germline assignment: CDR1 ENHRY and CDR2 SYGVKD. In DNA, the CDR3 is TGTGCCATCAGTGCGCCGGGAGGGGTCCACGAGCAGTACTTC. Its translation is CAISAPGGVHEQYF.

The chain is built from TRBV30 and TRBJ2-7; perhaps TRBD1 as D (6 bases). Trimming shortened V by 2 bases and J by 0 bases, and 14 bases separated the two germline ends. CDR1 and CDR2 from the germline V gene are GTSNPN and SVGIG (reference sequence). The CDR3 sequence is 15 residues long. The CDR3 DNA reads TGTGCCTGGAGTCCCGGACAGCTCACCTCCTACGAGCAGTACTTC. Its translation: CAWSPGQLTSYEQYF.

The chain combines TRBV4-2 with TRBJ2-5; 7 bases fit TRBD1. Trimming removed 4 bases from V and 5 bases from J; junction bases left unmatched: 7. The CDR3 runs 14 residues. CDR1 LGHNA and CDR2 YNFKEQ come from the germline V gene. CDR3 coding DNA: TGTGCCAGCAGCCCGCGACAGGGCCACGAGACCCAGTACTTC. This sequence encodes CASSPRQGHETQYF.

Here the CDR3 reads CASSSRRGRSYNEQFF. The CDR3 nucleotides are TGTGCCAGCAGCTCCCGTCGCGGGAGGAGCTACAATGAGCAGTTCTTC. This chain links TRBV5-6 with TRBJ2-1; 8 nucleotides align to TRBD2. The CDR3 runs 16 residues. Germline V gene data show CDR1 as SGHDT and CDR2 as YYEEEE. Trimming cost V 3 bases and J 3 bases; bases outside gene matches: 8.

The rearrangement uses TRBV20-1 and TRBJ2-7; D call uncertain. Trimming removed 3 bases at V and 6 bases at J, with 9 bases between. This CDR3 has 11 amino acids. CDR1 and CDR2 (germline): DFQATT, SNEGSKA (reference sequence). The CDR3 DNA follows: TGCAGTGCTAGTTCCGGTCGCGAGCAGTACTTC. Encoded protein: CSASSGREQYF.

The rearrangement links TRBV5-6 to TRBJ2-1; 9 bases map to TRBD2. Trimming cost V 0 bases and J 5 bases; bases outside gene matches: 0. The CDR3 is 14 amino acids. Germline values: CDR1 SGHDT, CDR2 YYEEEE. The CDR3 spells CASSLGLADNEQFF. CDR3 nucleotides: TGTGCCAGCAGCTTGGGACTAGCGGACAATGAGCAGTTCTTC.

This chain joins TRBV19 and TRBJ1-2; D is perhaps TRBD1 (5 bases). The V end was cut by 6 bases, the J end by 5 bases, with 22 bases between. This CDR3 is built from 16 residues. The germline V gene has CDR1 LNHDA and CDR2 SQIVND (reference sequence). The CDR3, as DNA: TGTGCCAGTAGCCCAAAGGGCCAGGGAGGATATTATGGCTACACCTTC. This encodes CASSPKGQGGYYGYTF. Filled out from reference TRBV19 and TRBJ1-2, the complete variable domain reads DGGITQSPKYLFRKEGQNVTLSCEQNLNHDAMYWYRQDPGQGLRLIYYSQIVNDFQKGDIAEGYSVSREKKESFPLTVTSAQKNPTAFYLCASSPKGQGGYYGYTFGSGTRLTVV.

The chain carries TRBV18 and TRBJ2-2, with 8 bases identical to TRBD1. V trimming: 2 bases; J trimming: 6 bases; junction bases outside the gene matches: 8. Germline CDR1 reads KGHSH; CDR2 reads LQKENI. The CDR3 spans 16 residues. CDR3 DNA: TGTGCCAGCTCACCATACGGACAGGGTGTCGCCGGGGAGCTGTTTTTT. Its protein is CASSPYGQGVAGELFF.

J is TRBJ1-5 and V is TRBV4-3; D not resolved. The CDR3 has 18 residues. Per the germline V gene, CDR1 is LGHNA and CDR2 is YSLEER. V was shortened by 7 bases and J by 4 bases, with 26 bases between the two germline ends. Here the CDR3 reads CASTARSPLELPNQPQHF. The CDR3 nucleotides read TGCGCCAGCACCGCAAGGTCTCCTCTCGAACTACCTAATCAGCCCCAGCATTTT.

V usage is TRBV28 and J usage is TRBJ2-7, with TRBD2 matching 8 bases. This CDR3 has 16 residues. Germline loops: CDR1 MDHEN, CDR2 SYDVKM. The junction had 11 bases not matched to a gene; V was cut back by 5 bases and J by 2 bases. For the CDR3, the DNA is TGTGCCAGCAGTCGCGCGGGGGGCTTTGGGCCCTACGAGCAGTACTTC. This translates into CASSRAGGFGPYEQYF.

J is TRBJ2-1 and V is TRBV5-1, with 8 bases matching TRBD2. The CDR3 contains 16 residues. In germline, CDR1 is SGHRS, CDR2 YFSETQ. The ends lost 4 bases at V and 4 bases at J; junction bases unmatched: 10. CDR3 region: CASSPRVAGLYNEQFF. CDR3 DNA sequence: TGCGCCAGCAGCCCCCGAGTAGCGGGATTATACAATGAGCAGTTCTTC.

The chain links TRBV7-9 to TRBJ2-3; weak D call: TRBD1 (5 bases). Trimming removed 3 bases from V and 2 bases from J, with 9 bases in between. Germline values: CDR1 SEHNR, CDR2 FQNEAQ (reference sequence). This CDR3 contains 14 residues. The CDR3 sequence: CASSFRQFTDTQYF. Written as DNA, the CDR3 is TGTGCCAGCAGCTTTCGACAGTTCACAGATACGCAGTATTTT. Combining the CDR3 with reference TRBV7-9 and TRBJ2-3 gives the whole variable domain DTGVSQNPRHKITKRGQNVTFRCDPISEHNRLYWYRQTLGQGPEFLTYFQNEAQLEKSRLLSDRFSAERPKGSFSTLEIQRTEQGDSAMYLCASSFRQFTDTQYFGPGTRLTVL.

The V and J genes are TRBV7-9 and TRBJ2-7; D not certain. In germline, CDR1 is SEHNR, CDR2 FQNEAQ (reference sequence). Deletions cut 3 bases from V and 6 bases from J, with 9 bases between. CDR3 size: 12 residues. The CDR3: CASSLSDSEQYF. DNA of the CDR3: TGTGCCAGCAGCTTGTCCGATAGCGAGCAGTACTTC.